This entry lists 19 T cell receptor beta chains sequenced from one sample in a study of shared clonotypes between healthy human individuals. CD45RO negativity and positive selection for CCR7 defined naive CD8 cells, a population that excluded terminally differentiated effector memory CD45RA+ cells. Clones were sequenced by immunoSEQ multiplex PCR, and TCRdb holds only the in-frame ones, with some missing. The sample has hundreds of thousands of clones, 90% to 95% seen once. What was sequenced was naive CD8+ T cells sorted from blood. Receptors originate from a young woman in good health.

The CDR3 DNA reads as TGTGCCAGCAGTTTGGGAATTGGGGGCTACACCTTC. Encoded protein: CASSLGIGGYTF. This sequence joins TRBV27 and TRBJ1-2; the D is unclear. V lost 3 bases, J lost 8 bases, and 10 bases lay in between. The CDR3 loop spans 12 amino acids. CDR1 and CDR2 from the germline V gene are MNHEY and SMNVEV (reference sequence).

The chain has TRBV7-9 and TRBJ1-1; D call uncertain. CDR1 and CDR2 from the germline V gene are SEHNR and FQNEAQ (reference sequence). The V end was cut by 4 bases, the J end by 9 bases, with 6 bases between. This CDR3 is 10 amino acids long. CDR3 protein: CASSSHKAFF. The CDR3 coding sequence is TGTGCCAGCAGCTCCCATAAAGCTTTCTTT.

V and J are TRBV4-1 and TRBJ2-3; 7 nucleotides match TRBD2. CDR1 and CDR2 (germline): MGHRA, YSYEKL. There are 15 residues in the CDR3. The trim removed 6 bases at V and 5 bases at J, leaving 11 bases unmatched. The CDR3 here is CASRLEGTNLDTQYF. The CDR3 DNA sequence: TGCGCCAGCAGACTCGAGGGGACTAATTTAGATACGCAGTATTTT.

This clone was observed a single time. The rearrangement uses TRBV11-2 and TRBJ2-7; 8 nucleotides line up with TRBD1. The CDR3 contains 14 residues. J gave up 3 bases and V 5 bases, and 6 bases lay outside the gene matches. Germline CDR1 and CDR2: SGHAT and FQNNGV. CDR3 protein: CASSPGTGNYEQYF. The CDR3 region has the DNA TGTGCCAGCAGCCCCGGGACAGGAAACTACGAGCAGTACTTC.

The V call is TRBV30, the J call TRBJ2-5, with a weak D call TRBD2 (6 bases). The J call is in doubt because the DNA end fits TRBJ2-7 better. CDR3 size: 12 residues. The germline V gene has CDR1 GTSNPN and CDR2 SVGIG (reference sequence). The CDR3 DNA sequence: TGTGCCTGGAGGCGGAGCGGGCGCGAGCAGTACTTC. Its protein product is CAWRRSGREQYF.

The gene calls are TRBV19 and TRBJ2-7, with D possibly matching TRBD2 (6 bases). This CDR3 is built from 14 residues. V was shortened by 5 bases and J by 3 bases, with 14 bases between the two germline ends. The germline CDR1 and CDR2 sequences are LNHDA and SQIVND (reference sequence). CDR3 in amino acids: CASSPGGNYYEQYF. The DNA of the CDR3 is TGTGCCAGTAGTCCAGGCGGGAATTACTACGAGCAGTACTTC.

This clone was detected a few times. Other DNA sequences in this specimen translate into the identical CDR3. This chain joins TRBV27 and TRBJ2-2; D is unclear. V gave up 0 bases and J gave up 4 bases, with 0 bases separating them. This CDR3 contains 12 residues. Germline-derived CDR1 and CDR2 are MNHEY and SMNVEV (reference sequence). The chain's CDR3 is CASSLSTGELFF. The CDR3 nucleotides are TGTGCCAGCAGTTTATCCACCGGGGAGCTGTTTTTT.

This clone has a single count. This chain connects TRBV28 to TRBJ1-5, with D unclear. The CDR3 sequence is 14 residues long. Germline CDR1 reads MDHEN; CDR2 reads SYDVKM. Trimming left V 3 bases short and J 2 bases short, with 8 bases between. In DNA form, the CDR3 reads TGTGCCAGCAGTTTCGGACGCCGCAATCAGCCCCAGCATTTT. Translated: CASSFGRRNQPQHF.

The V gene is TRBV4-1, the J gene TRBJ2-5; D is possibly TRBD2 (6 bases). Near its end, the DNA agrees better with TRBJ2-7, so the J call may be wrong. The CDR3 is made up of 15 amino acids. Looked up from germline, CDR1 is MGHRA and CDR2 is YSYEKL. In nucleotides, the CDR3 is TGCGCCAGCAGCCAAGTAGCGGCCCTGACCTACGAGCAGTACTTC. Protein: CASSQVAALTYEQYF.

The J gene is TRBJ1-5, the V gene TRBV7-6; 8 nucleotides align to TRBD1. Per the germline V gene, CDR1 is SGHVS and CDR2 is FNYEAQ. There are 15 residues in the CDR3. With 1 base clipped from V and 6 bases from J, the junction kept 5 bases outside the gene matches. The DNA of the CDR3 is TGTGCCAGCAGCTTAGATGCAGGGGGCGGTCAGCCCCAGCATTTT. Residues: CASSLDAGGGQPQHF.

This clone was seen only once. This sequence joins TRBV7-2 and TRBJ2-5; D is perhaps TRBD2 (7 bases). The DNA matches TRBJ2-7 better at its end, which makes the J call doubtful. Germline V CDR1 and CDR2: SGHTA, FQGNSA. CDR3 length equals 17 residues. CDR3 DNA: TGTGCCAGCTCCTCCGTGACCCAGGGGCGGGGGTACAACGAGCAGTACTTC. This encodes CASSSVTQGRGYNEQYF.

The chain uses TRBV28 and TRBJ2-7; 12 bases match TRBD1. V shed 5 bases and J 2 bases; nucleotides not matched to a gene: 16. Looked up from germline, CDR1 is MDHEN and CDR2 is SYDVKM. The CDR3 sequence is 19 residues long. The CDR3 coding sequence is TGTGCCAGCAGTCTCGAGAGTCCCGGGACAGGGGGCCGACCCTACGAGCAGTACTTC. It translates to CASSLESPGTGGRPYEQYF.

The DNA for the CDR3 is TGTGCCAGCAGCTTCGGTCACAATGAGCAGTTCTTC. Protein sequence: CASSFGHNEQFF. The chain combines TRBV7-2 with TRBJ2-1; D gene unclear. Germline loops: CDR1 SGHTA, CDR2 FQGNSA. The CDR3 runs 12 residues. V lost 3 bases and J 5 bases, leaving 5 bases between the germline ends.

This rearrangement joins TRBV5-6 to TRBJ2-1; D perhaps matches TRBD1 (6 bases). Germline CDR1 is SGHDT and CDR2 is YYEEEE. Trimming took 2 bases from V and 2 from J, leaving 8 bases between them. The CDR3 is made up of 14 amino acids. The CDR3: CASSFWDTYNEQFF. Here the CDR3 DNA reads TGTGCCAGCAGCTTCTGGGACACCTACAATGAGCAGTTCTTC.

The chain is built from TRBV9 and TRBJ2-1; 13 nucleotides line up with TRBD2. The CDR3 sequence is 17 residues long. V was pared by 3 bases and J by 9 bases, with 12 bases of the junction left unmatched. Germline CDR1 SGDLS, CDR2 YYNGEE. For the CDR3, the DNA is TGTGCCAGCAGCGACCCCTCCGGGACTAGCGGGACCGGTGAGCAGTTCTTC. Its protein is CASSDPSGTSGTGEQFF.

This clone appeared a single time. The chain has TRBV6-6 and TRBJ2-5; 7 nucleotides match TRBD2. The germline gives CDR1 MNHNY, CDR2 SVGAGI (reference sequence). V lost 2 bases, J lost 1 base, and 7 bases stayed unmatched. CDR3 length equals 16 residues. DNA of the CDR3: TGTGCCAGCAGTTACACCCCGGGAGGTTCCCAAGAGACCCAGTACTTC. Residues: CASSYTPGGSQETQYF.

The V and J genes are TRBV7-9 and TRBJ2-7, with TRBD2 matching 10 bases. The V and J ends lost 3 bases and 4 bases, in that order; junction bases with no gene match: 6. This CDR3 is built from 15 residues. Germline CDR1 reads SEHNR; CDR2 reads FQNEAQ (reference sequence). The CDR3 region has the DNA TGTGCCAGCAGCTTTCCCAGCGGGAGGGAGTACGAGCAGTACTTC. It yields the protein CASSFPSGREYEQYF.

This sequence joins TRBV7-3 and TRBJ2-2, with D perhaps matching TRBD1 (6 bases). The CDR3 contains 18 residues. CDR1 and CDR2 from the germline V gene are SGHTA and FQGTGA. V was clipped by 3 bases and J by 0 bases, with 17 bases between them. The CDR3 region has the DNA TGTGCCAGCAGCTTTCTCGACAGGCCGGACCCGAACACCGGGGAGCTGTTTTTT. It specifies CASSFLDRPDPNTGELFF. Full variable domain (outside the CDR3, taken from reference TRBV7-3 and TRBJ2-2): GAGVSQTPSNKVTEKGKYVELRCDPISGHTALYWYRQSLGQGPEFLIYFQGTGAADDSGLPNDRFFAVRPEGSVSTLKIQRTERGDSAVYLCASSFLDRPDPNTGELFFGEGSRLTVL.

V and J are TRBV27 and TRBJ2-7; D perhaps matches TRBD2 (5 bases). The CDR3 is 13 residues long. V lost 6 bases, J lost 7 bases, and 16 bases lay in between. From germline, CDR1 is MNHEY and CDR2 SMNVEV (reference sequence). The CDR3 loop reads CASSHGRTYEQYF. CDR3 DNA sequence: TGTGCCAGCAGCCACGGACGGACTTATGAGCAGTACTTC.